Below are 10 T cell receptor beta chains sequenced from a single sample in a study of blood T cell repertoires in COVID-19. TCRdb's copy holds only in-frame clones and misses some; the assay was immunoSEQ multiplex PCR. The data hold about 73,000 clones, with 90% observed a single time. Material for sequencing was peripheral blood. These receptors came from a woman aged 18-29 years with acute or convalescent COVID-19.

This chain links TRBV29-1 with TRBJ2-7, with 7 positions matching TRBD1. Unmatched junction bases numbered 9, after V lost 7 bases and J lost 3 bases. The germline gives CDR1 SQVTM, CDR2 ANQGSEA. The CDR3 has 13 amino acids. In nucleotides, the CDR3 is TGCAGCGCCCGGACAGGCCAAAGCTACGAGCAGTACTTC. Translated: CSARTGQSYEQYF.

This rearrangement joins TRBV6-5 to TRBJ1-4; no reliable D call. The CDR3 runs 14 residues. The ends were cut back, 7 bases at V and 0 bases at J, with 9 bases in the middle. Germline V gives CDR1 MNHEY, CDR2 SVGAGI. The CDR3 region is CASTRLATNEKLFF. The CDR3 DNA is TGTGCCAGCACCCGACTTGCAACTAATGAAAAACTGTTTTTT.

The genes are TRBV27 and TRBJ2-3, with 9 bases identical to TRBD2. In germline, CDR1 is MNHEY, CDR2 SMNVEV (reference sequence). The trim removed 4 bases at V and 4 bases at J, leaving 9 bases unmatched. This CDR3 has 16 amino acids. The CDR3 DNA sequence: TGTGCCAGCAGTTCTATGCGGGAGGGCGGGGCAGATACGCAGTATTTT. As protein: CASSSMREGGADTQYF.

The rearrangement links TRBV5-4 to TRBJ1-1; 10 bases are a match to TRBD1. CDR1 is SGHNT and CDR2 is YYREEE in the germline V gene (reference sequence). This CDR3 has 14 residues. The V and J ends lost 5 bases and 5 bases, in that order; junction bases with no gene match: 6. The CDR3 nucleotides read TGTGCCAGCAGTTATGGACAGGGGGTGACTGAAGCTTTCTTT. Translating it yields CASSYGQGVTEAFF.

The V gene is TRBV4-3, the J gene TRBJ1-4, with TRBD1 identical over 10 bases. The CDR3 extends over 17 amino acids. V was clipped by 3 bases and J by 5 bases; unmatched bases: 9. Germline V gives CDR1 LGHNA, CDR2 YSLEER. CDR3 DNA: TGCGCCAGCAGCCATTGGACAGGGGGAGAAGGAAATGAAAAACTGTTTTTT. This translates into CASSHWTGGEGNEKLFF.

This chain connects TRBV2 to TRBJ1-1; D might be TRBD1 (5 bases). Germline lookup yields CDR1 SNHLY and CDR2 FYNNEI. The V end lost 8 bases, the J end lost 2 bases, and 15 bases lay between the germline ends. The CDR3 extends over 14 amino acids. CDR3 sequence reads: CASGARQYNTEAFF. The CDR3 nucleotides are TGTGCCAGCGGGGCTAGGCAGTATAACACTGAAGCTTTCTTT.

The V gene is TRBV5-1, the J gene TRBJ1-3, with D tentatively TRBD1 (5 bases). Between the trimmed V and J ends, which lost 0 bases and 2 bases, there was a span of 6 bases. This CDR3 is built from 14 residues. Per the germline V gene, CDR1 is SGHRS and CDR2 is YFSETQ. The CDR3 sequence: CASSLEGTGNTIYF. The DNA of the CDR3 is TGCGCCAGCAGCTTGGAGGGGACTGGAAACACCATATATTTT.

J is TRBJ1-1 and V is TRBV5-6, with 8 bases matching TRBD1. After removal of 0 bases from V and 2 bases from J, the junction contained 3 bases not matched to a gene. The germline V gene has CDR1 SGHDT and CDR2 YYEEEE. CDR3 size: 15 residues. The CDR3 coding sequence is TGTGCCAGCAGCTTGGCTGACAGGGGAAACACTGAAGCTTTCTTT. This translates into CASSLADRGNTEAFF.

This clone appeared a single time. The chain carries TRBV18 and TRBJ2-5; 8 bases align to TRBD1. This CDR3 has 17 residues. The germline CDR1 and CDR2 sequences are KGHSH and LQKENI. Germline trimming cut 0 bases from V and 5 bases from J; bases unmatched to any gene: 11. CDR3 residues: CASSPPQGALHSETQYF. The CDR3 DNA reads TGTGCCAGCTCACCACCGCAGGGGGCTCTCCATTCGGAGACCCAGTACTTC.

The genes are TRBV15 and TRBJ2-7, with 7 nucleotides matching TRBD1. V trimming: 3 bases; J trimming: 3 bases; junction bases outside the gene matches: 5. The CDR3 consists of 14 residues. CDR1 LNHNV and CDR2 YYDKDF come from the germline V gene (reference sequence). The DNA for the CDR3 is TGTGCCACCAGCAGTAACAGGGGAGACTACGAGCAGTACTTC. As protein: CATSSNRGDYEQYF.